The 27 T cell receptor beta chains below all came from one sample that was sequenced in a study of shared clonotypes between healthy human individuals. Clones were read by immunoSEQ multiplex PCR, and TCRdb kept only the in-frame ones, dropping some. The sample contains hundreds of thousands of clones, approximately 97% of which appear only once. The sample comprised naive CD4+ T cells sorted from blood. Subset meaning: CD45RA+ positively selected. These receptor sequences come from a woman in her twenties or thirties in good health.

The chain couples TRBV10-2 to TRBJ2-7, with D possibly TRBD2 on 5 matching bases. This CDR3 region has 14 residues. From germline, CDR1 is WSHSY and CDR2 SAAADI. V lost 5 bases and J lost 2, with 13 bases in between. CDR3 in DNA: TGCGCCAGCAGTCAGGTAGCGCCTACCTACGAGCAGTACTTC. Translating it yields CASSQVAPTYEQYF.

The J gene is TRBJ2-3, the V gene TRBV6-5; 13 bases map to TRBD2. The CDR3 length is 15 residues. CDR1 is MNHEY and CDR2 is SVGAGI in the germline V gene. Germline trimming cut 4 bases from V and 5 bases from J; bases unmatched to any gene: 3. The CDR3 spells CASSSRLAGGDTQYF. CDR3 nucleotide sequence: TGTGCCAGCAGTTCCCGACTAGCGGGGGGAGATACGCAGTATTTT.

The table lists this clone with a count of one. The J gene is TRBJ2-7, the V gene TRBV20-1, with D hard to call. The CDR3 is 11 residues long. Germline V gene sequence: CDR1 DFQATT, CDR2 SNEGSKA (reference sequence). Trimming took 0 bases from V and 11 from J, leaving 11 bases between them. CDR3 DNA sequence: TGCAGTGCTAGAGACGCCGACCACAAGTACTTC. This gives the protein CSARDADHKYF.

The J gene is TRBJ1-1, the V gene TRBV7-9; 9 bases are a match to TRBD1. With 5 bases clipped from V and 0 bases from J, the junction kept 7 bases outside the gene matches. CDR1 and CDR2 from the germline V gene are SEHNR and FQNEAQ (reference sequence). The CDR3 is 16 amino acids. The chain's CDR3 is CASSLPGQGLNTEAFF. CDR3 DNA sequence: TGTGCCAGCAGCCTCCCGGGACAGGGATTGAACACTGAAGCTTTCTTT.

V and J are TRBV6-1 and TRBJ1-2; D is perhaps TRBD1 (5 bases). The CDR3 runs to 15 residues. Trimming stripped 6 bases from V and 2 bases from J, with 16 bases between. Per germline, CDR1 MNHNS and CDR2 SASEGT. CDR3 in amino acids: CASRTTGTENYGYTF. The CDR3 nucleotides read TGTGCCAGCAGGACAACAGGTACGGAAAACTATGGCTACACCTTC.

CDR3 coding DNA: TGTGCCAGCAGCTTAGCCCAGGGTTACGAGCAGTACTTC. Translated, it gives CASSLAQGYEQYF. This chain uses TRBV7-9 with TRBJ2-7; tentatively, D is TRBD1 (5 bases). V lost 0 bases to trimming and J lost 4 bases, with 7 bases between them. The CDR3 extends over 13 amino acids. In germline, CDR1 is SEHNR, CDR2 FQNEAQ (reference sequence).

The V call is TRBV30, the J call TRBJ2-7; TRBD2 matches 7 bases. Germline-derived CDR1 and CDR2 are GTSNPN and SVGIG (reference sequence). CDR3 length: 13 amino acids. V was pared by 4 bases and J by 0 bases, with 3 bases of the junction left unmatched. CDR3 nucleotide sequence: TGTGCCTGGATGGGGGGGGGCTCCTACGAGCAGTACTTC. It is translated as CAWMGGGSYEQYF. Together with reference TRBV30 and TRBJ2-7, the CDR3 gives the full variable domain: SQTIHQWPATLVQPVGSPLSLECTVEGTSNPNLYWYRQAAGRGLQLLFYSVGIGQISSEVPQNLSASRPQDRQFILSSKKLLLSDSGFYLCAWMGGGSYEQYFGPGTRLTVT.

The V and J genes are TRBV28 and TRBJ2-4; 8 positions match TRBD2. V shed 2 bases, J shed 3 bases, and the junction held 12 bases outside the gene matches. The CDR3 runs to 18 residues. Germline CDR1 MDHEN, CDR2 SYDVKM. CDR3 protein: CASSLLLAEGKGKNIQYF. The CDR3 DNA reads as TGTGCCAGCAGTTTACTACTAGCGGAGGGGAAGGGCAAAAACATTCAGTACTTC. The whole variable domain, filled in from reference TRBV28 and TRBJ2-4, reads DVKVTQSSRYLVKRTGEKVFLECVQDMDHENMFWYRQDPGLGLRLIYFSYDVKMKEKGDIPEGYSVSREKKERFSLILESASTNQTSMYLCASSLLLAEGKGKNIQYFGAGTRLSVL.

This sequence joins TRBV5-1 and TRBJ2-6; D gene uncertain. This CDR3 is 13 amino acids long. The ends were cut back, 5 bases at V and 2 bases at J, with 5 bases in the middle. Germline CDR1 reads SGHRS; CDR2 reads YFSETQ. The CDR3 reads CASSPPGANVLTF. DNA of the CDR3: TGCGCCAGCAGTCCGCCTGGGGCCAACGTCCTGACTTTC.

The gene calls are TRBV5-4 and TRBJ2-1, with TRBD2 matching 9 bases. V gave up 3 bases and J gave up 9 bases; unmatched junction bases: 7. Germline assignment: CDR1 SGHNT and CDR2 YYREEE (reference sequence). The CDR3 sequence is 14 residues long. The CDR3 DNA reads as TGTGCCAGCAGCTCTCCCGGGACTAGCAGTGAGCAGTTCTTC. This codes for CASSSPGTSSEQFF. Complete variable domain (other parts from reference TRBV5-4 and TRBJ2-1): ETGVTQSPTHLIKTRGQQVTLRCSSQSGHNTVSWYQQALGQGPQFIFQYYREEENGRGNFPPRFSGLQFPNYSSELNVNALELDDSALYLCASSSPGTSSEQFFGPGTRLTVL.

This chain uses TRBV7-2 with TRBJ1-1, with a possible D match to TRBD1 (5 bases). Germline values: CDR1 SGHTA, CDR2 FQGNSA. The V end was cut by 3 bases, the J end by 11 bases, with 13 bases between. This CDR3 has 12 amino acids. CDR3 coding DNA: TGTGCCAGCAGCTTTCAGGGAAGTTATGCTTTCTTT. Its translation is CASSFQGSYAFF.

The V gene is TRBV5-1, the J gene TRBJ1-3; D is ambiguous. The CDR3 is 12 residues long. Germline CDR1 is SGHRS and CDR2 is YFSETQ. V lost 3 bases and J lost 0, with 1 base in between. The CDR3 here is CASSYSGNTIYF. DNA of the CDR3: TGCGCCAGCAGCTACTCTGGAAACACCATATATTTT.

For the CDR3, the DNA is TGTGCCAGCAGCGTAGCGCTAGCGGGAGTCGAGGAGCAGTTCTTC. Its translation: CASSVALAGVEEQFF. The chain links TRBV9 to TRBJ2-1; 10 bases are a match to TRBD2. Germline CDR1 SGDLS, CDR2 YYNGEE. V was pared by 0 bases and J by 10 bases, with 7 bases of the junction left unmatched. The CDR3 sequence is 15 residues long.

The CDR3 coding sequence is TGTGCCAGCAGTGGGGACAGCCGCTACGAGCAGTACTTC. This sequence encodes CASSGDSRYEQYF. J is TRBJ2-5 and V is TRBV28; 7 nucleotides line up with TRBD1. The J call may be in error: the DNA end matches TRBJ2-7 better. Germline V gives CDR1 MDHEN, CDR2 SYDVKM. This CDR3 region has 13 residues.

The rearrangement links TRBV21-1 to TRBJ2-7. TRBV21-1 is reported as a pseudogene. This CDR3 has 22 residues. The CDR3 loop reads CASSKAYLPTVPRGVQSYEQYF. CDR3 DNA sequence: TGTGCCAGCAGCAAAGCATACCTCCCTACGGTCCCCCGAGGGGTCCAATCCTACGAGCAGTACTTC.

The J gene is TRBJ1-5, the V gene TRBV18; 8 nucleotides line up with TRBD1. Germline loops: CDR1 KGHSH, CDR2 LQKENI. There are 14 residues in the CDR3. V shed 5 bases, J shed 1 base, and the junction held 1 base outside the gene matches. This CDR3 is CASSGDRSNQPQHF. For the CDR3, the DNA is TGTGCCAGCTCAGGGGACAGGAGCAATCAGCCCCAGCATTTT.

V gene TRBV5-1 combines with J gene TRBJ1-6, with TRBD1 identical over 10 bases. Trimming at V came to 4 bases and at J to 10 bases, leaving 11 bases not matched to a gene. The CDR3 contains 16 residues. Germline lookup yields CDR1 SGHRS and CDR2 YFSETQ. CDR3 residues: CASSASGTGEYSPLHF. The CDR3 nucleotides are TGCGCCAGCAGCGCCTCCGGGACAGGGGAATACTCACCCCTCCACTTT.

The chain carries TRBV2 and TRBJ2-1; D unclear. The CDR3 length is 14 residues. The ends were cut back, 7 bases at V and 2 bases at J, with 12 bases in the middle. Germline loops: CDR1 SNHLY, CDR2 FYNNEI. CDR3 region: CASTLRGTYNEQFF. In DNA form, the CDR3 reads TGTGCCAGCACCTTACGAGGAACCTACAATGAGCAGTTCTTC. Using reference TRBV2 and TRBJ2-1 for the parts outside the CDR3, the full variable domain is EPEVTQTPSHQVTQMGQEVILRCVPISNHLYFYWYRQILGQKVEFLVSFYNNEISEKSEIFDDQFSVERPDGSNFTLKIRSTKLEDSAMYFCASTLRGTYNEQFFGPGTRLTVL.

The chain couples TRBV5-1 to TRBJ2-2; no reliable D call. Deletions cut 0 bases from V and 0 bases from J, with 18 bases between. CDR1 and CDR2 from the germline V gene are SGHRS and YFSETQ. This CDR3 region has 19 residues. The CDR3 nucleotides are TGCGCCAGCAGCTTGGCCTTCCAGGCCGAGATGACGAACACCGGGGAGCTGTTTTTT. Its translation: CASSLAFQAEMTNTGELFF.

The chain carries TRBV19 and TRBJ1-4; D is possibly TRBD1 (6 bases). Germline CDR1 and CDR2: LNHDA and SQIVND (reference sequence). V lost 9 bases and J 7 bases, leaving 18 bases between the germline ends. CDR3 length equals 14 residues. CDR3 residues: CASERQDASEKLFF. The CDR3 DNA is TGTGCCAGCGAGAGACAGGACGCCAGTGAAAAACTGTTTTTT.

The J gene is TRBJ1-5, the V gene TRBV28, with TRBD1 identical over 7 bases. The germline V gene encodes CDR1 MDHEN and CDR2 SYDVKM. The CDR3 loop spans 19 amino acids. After removal of 6 bases from V and 0 bases from J, the junction contained 17 bases not matched to a gene. In nucleotides, the CDR3 is TGTGCCAGCAGGGATAAACGGACAGGACAGATTATTAGCAATCAGCCCCAGCATTTT. Residues: CASRDKRTGQIISNQPQHF.

V and J are TRBV5-1 and TRBJ2-3; 8 bases match TRBD1. The junction had 9 bases not matched to a gene; V was cut back by 5 bases and J by 4 bases. This CDR3 spans 15 amino acids. The germline gives CDR1 SGHRS, CDR2 YFSETQ. The CDR3 spells CASSRAQGAADTQYF. DNA for the CDR3: TGCGCCAGCAGTCGGGCGCAGGGGGCCGCAGATACGCAGTATTTT.

The chain is built from TRBV28 and TRBJ2-2; 7 bases match TRBD2. This CDR3 is built from 17 residues. Per the germline V gene, CDR1 is MDHEN and CDR2 is SYDVKM. J gave up 6 bases and V 4 bases, and 14 bases lay outside the gene matches. CDR3 loop: CASSSPRVAGDPGELFF. In DNA form, the CDR3 reads TGTGCCAGCAGTTCCCCCAGGGTGGCGGGAGATCCCGGGGAGCTGTTTTTT.

The chain has TRBV10-3 and TRBJ2-7; D is ambiguous. Germline CDR1 ENHRY, CDR2 SYGVKD. Trimming stripped 0 bases from V and 4 bases from J, with 10 bases between. The CDR3 length is 14 residues. The CDR3 loop reads CAISESQMAYEQYF. The CDR3 DNA reads as TGTGCCATCAGTGAGTCTCAGATGGCATACGAGCAGTACTTC.

This rearrangement joins TRBV7-6 to TRBJ2-5; TRBD2 agrees at 14 bases. The better agreement between TRBJ2-7 and the DNA end casts doubt on the J call. Looked up from germline, CDR1 is SGHVS and CDR2 is FNYEAQ. The CDR3 is 17 residues long. The CDR3 here is CASSTGLAGEFSYEQYF. Here the CDR3 DNA reads TGTGCCAGCAGCACGGGACTAGCGGGGGAATTCTCCTACGAGCAGTACTTC.

This clone was recorded once. V gene TRBV25-1 combines with J gene TRBJ1-1; a possible D gene is TRBD1 (6 bases). The CDR3 totals 16 residues. Germline assignment: CDR1 MGHDK and CDR2 SYGVNS. Trimming shortened V by 4 bases and J by 7 bases, and 22 bases separated the two germline ends. The CDR3 sequence is CASSGPSGTPPHEAFF. CDR3 bases: TGTGCCAGCAGTGGCCCATCCGGGACACCCCCTCATGAAGCTTTCTTT.

CDR3: CASNPGGGYTEAFF. The CDR3 coding sequence is TGTGCCAGCAACCCAGGAGGGGGGTACACTGAAGCTTTCTTT. This chain joins TRBV28 and TRBJ1-1; possible D gene TRBD1, 6 bases. The CDR3 spans 14 residues. CDR1 and CDR2 (germline): MDHEN, SYDVKM. V lost 7 bases, J lost 3 bases, and 15 bases lay in between.